This T cell receptor beta chain was profiled in a study of blood T cell repertoires in COVID-19. This CDR3 contains 15 residues. Germline CDR1 reads SGHRS; CDR2 reads YFSETQ. V lost 1 base to trimming and J lost 5 bases; unmatched junction nucleotides: 7. Profiled with immunoSEQ multiplex PCR; TCRdb holds only in-frame clones, not every one. This sample has 95,000 to 150,000 clones; roughly 69% occur once, and the top ten carry approximately 2.3%. V usage is TRBV5-1 and J usage is TRBJ2-5; 8 nucleotides agree with TRBD2. Material for sequencing was peripheral blood. The TCR originated in a woman aged 70-85 years with acute or convalescent COVID-19. In DNA, the CDR3 is TGCGCCAGCAGCTTGTTCGATGGCGGGGGGGAGACCCAGTACTTC. This encodes CASSLFDGGGETQYF.